The T cell receptor beta chain under discussion was sequenced for a study of blood T cell repertoires in COVID-19 (TCRdb year 2020). Turning to the overall study: The collaborator samples originated in the United States, Italy and Spain and spanned the acute and convalescent phases of COVID-19. The prospective study material was composed of cDNA or gDNA derived from T cells, B-cell-depleted T cells, or PBMCs. Deeply sampled blood TCRbeta repertoires from subjects exposed to, actively infected with, or recovered from COVID-19 were included in the dataset. The repertoires were made available in a free public database intended to serve as a resource for research on the immune response to SARS-CoV-2. The samples were drawn from two sources: the first 160 participants of the ongoing ImmuneRACE study, and 950 to 1,500 subjects contributed by 6 global collaborators. A de-identified subject ID, COVID-19 status, age in years and sex were almost always included in the sample metadata. Where available, HLA class I and class II types were obtained from metadata supplied by the sample provider rather than from assay-based typing.

What the authors observed across the whole study: The amount of clinical and demographic metadata varied by source and participant and was provided uncurated.

One collaborating source in Seattle enrolled patients during active infection and followed them longitudinally through the course of disease. Collaborating institutions collected whole blood in K2EDTA tubes following their own protocols. Collaborator samples were shipped for TCRbeta analysis as frozen whole blood, isolated PBMCs, or DNA extracted from either sample type. From cysteine to phenylalanine, the CDR3 is 14 amino acids long. Just the 42-base CDR3 DNA is kept, in frame starting at base 1. The junction shows trimming of 3 bases on V and 5 bases on J, and the gene matches do not reach 1 base of it. Sequences SGHRS (CDR1) and YFSETQ (CDR2) are obtained from the germline V gene. Points on this clone: It lacks a known antigen. It has no much larger one-base neighbor in the sample; base qualities were not kept.

The immunoSEQ Assay, a bias-controlled multiplex PCR, was used to amplify TCRbeta CDR3 regions from genomic DNA. The source study handled its data this way. The number of nucleated cells in each sample was estimated from the amplification of reference gene primers within the assay. To quantify the absolute abundance of each unique TCRbeta CDR3 rearrangement, sequence reads were collapsed and filtered. For each sample, productive Simpson clonality was calculated by taking the square root of Simpson's diversity index across productive rearrangements. The source is immuneACCESS, and TCRdb retained only in-frame sequences with V and J called. Part of the clones is not carried over; for the studies checked, unresolved V genes explain less than half of this, and the remainder is unexplained. The DNA gave D and trimming, while V, J and clone size come from that table. The sample yields around 210,000 clones; approximately 91% were counted once. The ten largest clonotypes hold roughly 19% of the sample.

Recombination linked TRBV5-1 to TRBJ1-5; a stretch of 11 junction bases matches TRBD1. The sample comprised peripheral blood. The sequence derives from a man in his fifties with COVID-19, enrolled during active disease. DNA sequence: TGCGCCAGCAGCTCGGGACAGGGGGATCAGCCCCAGCATTTT. Its product reads: CASSSGQGDQPQHF.